This T cell receptor (beta chain) was documented in a study of Ad26.COV2.S vaccination and SARS-CoV-2 variants. About the study: Donor was one of the participants in the Ad26.COV2.S arm of the COV1001 trial. Whole-study findings and limits: Total responses of T cells may have been underestimated by the analyses of TCR breadth and depth.

Treatment indicated: approximately 18 received Ad26.COV2.S at low or high dose, single or two shots; roughly 5 received placebo; per-sample allocation not given. Samples analyzed were those drawn on day 63 after the first vaccine or placebo injection. The vaccine delivered Wuhan-strain SARS-CoV-2 spike through an Ad26 vector. Generated by immunoSEQ multiplex PCR, the TCRdb table keeps only in-frame clones and is missing some. Among 360,000 or so clones listed, roughly 91% were seen once. The sample holds a few counts of this clone. Its specificity is unknown. The germline V gene has CDR1 SGDLS and CDR2 YYNGEE. V lost 4 bases, J lost 0 bases, and 6 bases stayed unmatched. This CDR3 contains 17 residues.

Sequenced material: peripheral blood, taken in a trial of Ad26.COV2.S vaccine versus placebo. The sequence was collected from a person between 18 and 59 years old who received the Ad26.COV2.S COVID-19 vaccine or a placebo. The gene calls are TRBV9 and TRBJ2-2, with 10 bases lining up with TRBD1. CDR3 region: CASSPSGTGANTGELFF. The CDR3 nucleotides are TGTGCCAGCAGCCCCTCCGGGACAGGGGCGAACACCGGGGAGCTGTTTTTT.